This entry describes one TCR beta chain. Its target is not known. The sample originates from a study of cytomegalovirus exposure and HLA in healthy donors. The data were produced by immunoSEQ multiplex PCR, yet TCRdb's version contains in-frame clones alone and is incomplete. The sample lists 250,000 or so clones; roughly 87% were seen once. Study results and caveats: According to the study, roughly 160 TCR beta chains were cytomegalovirus-associated. In vitro checks showed that a few CMV-associated chains really do target CMV antigens. Reported results showed that the classifier diagnosed cytomegalovirus status with high specificity and sensitivity.

The CDR3 consists of 14 residues. Germline V lookup: CDR1 SGHRS, CDR2 YFSETQ. Trimming cost V 4 bases and J 3 bases, with 10 bases left between them. These donors were members of the roughly 120-subject validation cohort, a group separate from the roughly 670-subject first cohort. The source is a man aged 18 to 30 in good health and CMV-seropositive. The rearrangement joins TRBV5-1 to TRBJ2-2; TRBD1 might be the D (6 bases). Specimen: PBMCs. CDR3 bases: TGCGCCAGCAGCCCGGACAGCGACACCGGGGAGCTGTTTTTT. This translates into CASSPDSDTGELFF.